Detailed here is one T cell receptor beta chain. This specimen belongs to a study of shared clonotypes between healthy human individuals. Sequencing was performed with immunoSEQ multiplex PCR; in TCRdb, only in-frame clones are kept and a portion is missing. This table holds about 110,000 clones, about 66% found once. The CDR3 contains 13 residues. In germline, CDR1 is SGHDT, CDR2 YYEEEE. With 1 base clipped from V and 6 bases from J, the junction kept 2 bases outside the gene matches. The sequence derives from a woman aged 25 to 39 in good health. The V call is TRBV5-6, the J call TRBJ2-7; 9 nucleotides match TRBD1. Material for sequencing was memory CD8+ T cells sorted from blood. Subset specified: CD45RO+ cells pooled with CCR7-negative TemRA cells. CDR3 nucleotide sequence: TGTGCCAGCAGCTTGCGGACAGGGGTCGAGCAGTACTTC. Amino acids: CASSLRTGVEQYF. Full variable domain (rest looked up from reference TRBV5-6 and TRBJ2-7): DAGVTQSPTHLIKTRGQQVTLRCSPKSGHDTVSWYQQALGQGPQFIFQYYEEEERQRGNFPDRFSGHQFPNYSSELNVNALLLGDSALYLCASSLRTGVEQYFGPGTRLTVT.